What follows are 20 T cell receptor beta chains derived from one specimen sequenced in a study of Graves' ophthalmopathy and Graves' hyperthyroidism (dated by TCRdb to the late 2010s). This sample was sequenced with an Illumina HiSeq 2000. TCR beta CDR3 regions were amplified from RNA transcripts for repertoire sequencing. The first round was an RT-PCR using HTBI primers with the Qiagen OneStep RT-PCR kit, and this first round was followed by a second-round multiplex PCR, then size selection and purification. TCRdb redid the processing of the public reads, applying fastp at Q25 and MiXCR, and retained in-frame beta chains. Each record represents a unique CDR3 protein, reported with the most common genes and DNA among its rows. The sample table records 350,000 or so distinct CDR3 sequences; about 17% of these occur just once. The top ten constitute roughly an eighth of the sample. The material sequenced was peripheral blood. The receptors were gathered from an adult man with Graves' ophthalmopathy.

This clonotype was counted at least ten times. This chain connects TRBV20-1 to TRBJ2-7; 11 nucleotides match TRBD1. The germline V gene encodes CDR1 DFQATT and CDR2 SNEGSKA (reference sequence). CDR3 length: 16 amino acids. The junction had 11 bases not matched to a gene; V was cut back by 5 bases and J by 2 bases. CDR3 loop: CSARQLRTGGTYEQYF. The CDR3, as DNA: TGCAGTGCTCGCCAGCTCCGGACAGGGGGCACCTACGAGCAGTACTTC.

This clonotype was counted between two and nine times. The DNA is left out, because the CDR3 cannot be placed on it with certainty; the CDR3 is given as TCRdb lists it. This chain uses TRBV9 with TRBJ1-1. The CDR3 comprises 16 residues, both ends counted. CDR1 is SGDLS and CDR2 is YYNGEE in the germline V gene. The CDR3 sequence: CASSVGIGIMNTEAYF.

The chain links TRBV29-1 to TRBJ1-2; D gene ambiguous. The CDR3 runs 11 residues. Germline-derived CDR1 and CDR2 are SQVTM and ANQGSEA. Trimming took off 4 bases at V and 3 bases at J, with 6 bases between the two ends. The CDR3 DNA is TGCAGCGTTGGGCCTGACTATGGCTACACCTTC. It yields the protein CSVGPDYGYTF.

This clonotype appeared many times. V is TRBV19 and J is TRBJ2-2; D gene ambiguous. V gave up 5 bases and J gave up 4 bases, with 11 bases separating them. The length of the CDR3 is 14 residues. Germline-derived CDR1 and CDR2 are LNHDA and SQIVND (reference sequence). Here the CDR3 DNA reads TGTGCCAGTAGTTCCGGGTACGGCACCGGGGAGCTGTTTTTT. Translating gives CASSSGYGTGELFF.

In this sample, this clonotype turned up many times. The rearrangement joins TRBV27 to TRBJ1-5; TRBD1 is a possible D gene (5 bases). The V and J ends lost 5 bases and 7 bases respectively, with 21 bases between them. The CDR3 has 16 amino acids. CDR1 and CDR2 from the germline V gene are MNHEY and SMNVEV (reference sequence). CDR3 loop: CASSPGGWGVAQPQHF. The CDR3 bases are TGTGCCAGCAGTCCCGGGGGTTGGGGTGTCGCCCAGCCCCAGCATTTT.

This clonotype was seen at least ten times. The genes are TRBV7-9 and TRBJ1-5; possible D gene TRBD1, 6 bases. The length of the CDR3 is 14 residues. The ends were cut back, 0 bases at V and 5 bases at J, with 8 bases in the middle. Germline V gives CDR1 SEHNR, CDR2 FQNEAQ (reference sequence). The CDR3 spells CASSLAGGHQPQHF. CDR3 bases: TGTGCCAGCAGCTTAGCGGGGGGGCATCAGCCCCAGCATTTT.

This clonotype was seen at least ten times. The chain has TRBV30 and TRBJ2-2; D call uncertain. Germline V gene lookup returns CDR1 GTSNPN and CDR2 SVGIG (reference sequence). The V and J ends lost 0 bases and 3 bases respectively, with 8 bases between them. There are 14 residues in the CDR3. CDR3 sequence reads: CAWSVLRYTGELFF. CDR3 in DNA: TGTGCCTGGAGTGTACTAAGATACACCGGGGAGCTGTTTTTT.

This clonotype has at least ten counts. V and J are TRBV12-3 or TRBV12-4 and TRBJ1-1; 8 nucleotides match TRBD1. Trimming removed 5 bases from V and 11 bases from J; junction bases left unmatched: 7. The CDR3 is 12 residues long. CDR3 amino acids: CASSQGQVDAFF. CDR3 sequence (DNA): TGTGCCAGCAGTCAGGGACAGGTTGATGCTTTCTTT.

The genes are TRBV10-3 and TRBJ1-5; TRBD1 is a possible D gene (5 bases). This CDR3 has 13 amino acids. The germline V gene encodes CDR1 ENHRY and CDR2 SYGVKD. V lost 7 bases, J lost 2 bases, and 9 bases lay in between. CDR3 residues: CAITGGGNQPQHF. CDR3 bases: TGTGCCATCACGGGGGGGGGCAATCAGCCCCAGCATTTT.

This clonotype was observed at least ten times. CDR3 nucleotide sequence: TGTGCCAGCAGCTCTTATGACGGGCGACACTATGGCTACACCTTC. It is translated as CASSSYDGRHYGYTF. The chain couples TRBV7-9 to TRBJ1-2; no firm D call. Germline-derived CDR1 and CDR2 are SEHNR and FQNEAQ (reference sequence). Trimming stripped 4 bases from V and 3 bases from J, with 15 bases between. The CDR3 runs 15 residues.

This clonotype was detected many times. The V call is TRBV28, the J call TRBJ1-5; 10 bases match TRBD1. This CDR3 contains 15 residues. Germline V gene lookup returns CDR1 MDHEN and CDR2 SYDVKM. After removal of 5 bases from V and 4 bases from J, the junction contained 5 bases not matched to a gene. The CDR3 spells CASSRQGAGNQPQHF. Written as DNA, the CDR3 is TGTGCCAGCAGTCGACAGGGGGCTGGAAATCAGCCCCAGCATTTT.

At least ten counts were recorded for this clonotype. V is TRBV2 and J is TRBJ2-2; 7 bases align to TRBD2. Unmatched junction bases numbered 6, after V lost 3 bases and J lost 2 bases. CDR3 size: 16 residues. Germline CDR1 and CDR2: SNHLY and FYNNEI. Here the CDR3 DNA reads TGTGCCAGCAGTGAGTGGTCGGGAGGTAACACCGGGGAGCTGTTTTTT. Translated, it gives CASSEWSGGNTGELFF.

Only one count was recorded for this clonotype. This chain connects TRBV6-5 to TRBJ2-7; D is unclear. CDR1 and CDR2 (germline): MNHEY, SVGAGI. V was pared by 4 bases and J by 1 base, with 11 bases between. This CDR3 is 14 amino acids long. CDR3 nucleotide sequence: TGTGCCAGCAGTTTACATAGCATGTCCTACGAGCAGTACTTC. Translating it yields CASSLHSMSYEQYF.

This clonotype was seen many times. The DNA for the CDR3 is TGTGCCAGCCGGAGGGTAGACGGCAGCCAGCCCCAGCATTTT. This gives the protein CASRRVDGSQPQHF. V gene TRBV6-5 combines with J gene TRBJ1-5; D is uncertain. Germline CDR1 reads MNHEY; CDR2 reads SVGAGI. V was shortened by 8 bases and J by 7 bases, with 18 bases between the two germline ends. This CDR3 is built from 14 residues.

Ten or more counts support this clonotype. The genes are TRBV19 and TRBJ1-5; D call uncertain. CDR1 LNHDA and CDR2 SQIVND come from the germline V gene (reference sequence). CDR3 length equals 12 residues. Trimming cost V 3 bases and J 2 bases, with 2 bases left between them. In DNA, the CDR3 is TGTGCCAGTAGTATTGGCAATCAGCCCCAGCATTTT. This encodes CASSIGNQPQHF.

This clonotype was observed many times. V and J are TRBV6-2 or TRBV6-3 and TRBJ1-5, with TRBD1 identical over 9 bases. This CDR3 region has 13 residues. The ends lost 5 bases at V and 5 bases at J; junction bases unmatched: 1. From germline, CDR1 is MNHEY and CDR2 SVGEGT. CDR3 nucleotide sequence: TGTGCCAGCAGTGACAGGGGGTATCAGCCCCAGCATTTT. This codes for CASSDRGYQPQHF.

This clonotype has at least ten counts. The rearrangement joins TRBV4-1 to TRBJ1-5; 9 nucleotides agree with TRBD1. The V gene end was trimmed by 4 bases and the J gene end by 5 bases; junction bases not matched to a gene: 3. CDR1 MGHRA and CDR2 YSYEKL come from the germline V gene. CDR3 size: 14 residues. In nucleotides, the CDR3 is TGCGCCAGCAGCCGGGACAGGGAACATCAGCCCCAGCATTTT. The encoded protein is CASSRDREHQPQHF.

Many counts were recorded for this clonotype. The V and J genes are TRBV20-1 and TRBJ1-6; weak D call: TRBD1 (5 bases). From germline, CDR1 is DFQATT and CDR2 SNEGSKA (reference sequence). V was clipped by 3 bases and J by 12 bases, with 12 bases between them. The CDR3 is 12 amino acids. CDR3 sequence (DNA): TGCAGTGCTAGTTTTGCGGGGCTACCCCTCCACTTT. It yields the protein CSASFAGLPLHF.

The table lists this clonotype with many counts. The chain carries TRBV7-3 and TRBJ2-5; D might be TRBD1 or TRBD2, each matching 6 bases. This CDR3 region has 18 residues. Trimming took off 5 bases at V and 2 bases at J, with 24 bases between the two ends. Germline V gene sequence: CDR1 SGHTA, CDR2 FQGTGA. CDR3 loop: CASSPGGLAGKSQETQYF. The CDR3 nucleotides read TGTGCCAGCAGCCCCGGGGGCCTTGCGGGAAAATCTCAAGAGACCCAGTACTTC.

This rearrangement joins TRBV11-2 to TRBJ2-7; D ambiguous. This CDR3 spans 14 amino acids. Looked up from germline, CDR1 is SGHAT and CDR2 is FQNNGV. Trimming shortened V by 6 bases and J by 6 bases, and 18 bases separated the two germline ends. The DNA for the CDR3 is TGTGCCAGCAGTTACCGGGCCGCATCCCCCGAGCAGTACTTC. Residues: CASSYRAASPEQYF.